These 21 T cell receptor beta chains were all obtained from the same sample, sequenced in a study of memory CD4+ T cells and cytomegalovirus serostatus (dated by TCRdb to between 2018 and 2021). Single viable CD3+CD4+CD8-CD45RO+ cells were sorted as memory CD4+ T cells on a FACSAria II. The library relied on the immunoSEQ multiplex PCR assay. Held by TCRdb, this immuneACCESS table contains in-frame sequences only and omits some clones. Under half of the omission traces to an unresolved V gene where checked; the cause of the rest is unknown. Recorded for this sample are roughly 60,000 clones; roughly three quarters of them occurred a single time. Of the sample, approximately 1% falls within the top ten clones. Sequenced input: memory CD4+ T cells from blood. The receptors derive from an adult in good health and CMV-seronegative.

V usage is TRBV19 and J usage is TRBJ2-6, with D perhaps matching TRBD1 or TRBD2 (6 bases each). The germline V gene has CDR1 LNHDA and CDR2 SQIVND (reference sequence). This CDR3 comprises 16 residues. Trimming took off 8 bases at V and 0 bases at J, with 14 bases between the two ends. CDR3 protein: CASEGGGSSGANVLTF. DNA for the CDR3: TGTGCCAGTGAGGGGGGCGGAAGCTCTGGGGCCAACGTCCTGACTTTC. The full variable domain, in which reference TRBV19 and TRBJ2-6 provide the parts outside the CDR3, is DGGITQSPKYLFRKEGQNVTLSCEQNLNHDAMYWYRQDPGQGLRLIYYSQIVNDFQKGDIAEGYSVSREKKESFPLTVTSAQKNPTAFYLCASEGGGSSGANVLTFGAGSRLTVL.

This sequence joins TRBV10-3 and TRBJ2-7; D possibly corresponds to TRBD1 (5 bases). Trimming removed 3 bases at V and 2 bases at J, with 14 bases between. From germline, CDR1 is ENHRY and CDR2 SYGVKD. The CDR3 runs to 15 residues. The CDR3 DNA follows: TGTGCCATCAGTGAACCTATTGGGGCGACCTACGAGCAGTACTTC. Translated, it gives CAISEPIGATYEQYF.

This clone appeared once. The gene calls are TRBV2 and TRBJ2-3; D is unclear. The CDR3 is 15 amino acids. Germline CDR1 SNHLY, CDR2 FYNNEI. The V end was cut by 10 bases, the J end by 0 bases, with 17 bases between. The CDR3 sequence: CAILRKRPSTDTQYF. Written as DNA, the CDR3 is TGTGCCATCCTACGGAAGAGACCGAGCACAGATACGCAGTATTTT.

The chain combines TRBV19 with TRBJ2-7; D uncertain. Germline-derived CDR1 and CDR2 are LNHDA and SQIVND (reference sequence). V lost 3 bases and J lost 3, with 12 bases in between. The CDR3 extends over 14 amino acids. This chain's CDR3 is CASSMAEAIYEQYF. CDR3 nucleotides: TGTGCCAGTAGTATGGCGGAAGCAATCTACGAGCAGTACTTC.

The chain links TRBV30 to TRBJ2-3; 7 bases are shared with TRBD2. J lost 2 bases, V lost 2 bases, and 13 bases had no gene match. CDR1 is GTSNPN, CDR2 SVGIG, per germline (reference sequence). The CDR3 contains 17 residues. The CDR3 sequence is CAWSPPGLAASTDTQYF. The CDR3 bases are TGTGCCTGGAGTCCACCGGGGCTAGCGGCCTCCACAGATACGCAGTATTTT.

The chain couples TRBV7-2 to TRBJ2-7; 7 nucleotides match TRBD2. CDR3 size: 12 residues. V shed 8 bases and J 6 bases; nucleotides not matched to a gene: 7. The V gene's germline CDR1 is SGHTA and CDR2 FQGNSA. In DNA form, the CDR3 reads TGTGCCAGCCGGGGAGGGCCGAGCGAGCAGTACTTC. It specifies CASRGGPSEQYF.

Written as DNA, the CDR3 is TGTGCCAGTAGCGTCCAAACAGGGAGGAACTATGGCTACACCTTC. This translates into CASSVQTGRNYGYTF. The chain recombines TRBV19 with TRBJ1-2; maybe TRBD1 (6 bases). V shed 6 bases and J shed 2 bases, with 16 bases lying between them. From germline, CDR1 is LNHDA and CDR2 SQIVND (reference sequence). The CDR3 totals 15 residues.

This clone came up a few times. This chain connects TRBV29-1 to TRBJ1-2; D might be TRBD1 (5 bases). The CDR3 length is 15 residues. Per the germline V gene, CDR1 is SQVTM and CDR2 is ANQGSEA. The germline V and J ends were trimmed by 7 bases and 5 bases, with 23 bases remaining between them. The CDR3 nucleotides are TGCAGCGCCCGTGACAGTGGGACTATGGGGTATGGCTACACCTTC. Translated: CSARDSGTMGYGYTF. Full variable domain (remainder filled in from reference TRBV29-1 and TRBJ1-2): SAVISQKPSRDICQRGTSLTIQCQVDSQVTMMFWYRQQPGQSLTLIATANQGSEATYESGFVIDKFPISRPNLTFSTLTVSNMSPEDSSIYLCSARDSGTMGYGYTFGSGTRLTVV.

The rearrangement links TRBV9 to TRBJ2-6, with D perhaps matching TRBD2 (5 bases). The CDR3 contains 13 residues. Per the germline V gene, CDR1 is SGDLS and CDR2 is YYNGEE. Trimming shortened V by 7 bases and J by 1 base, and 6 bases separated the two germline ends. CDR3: CASRGSGANVLTF. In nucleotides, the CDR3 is TGTGCCAGCCGAGGGTCTGGGGCCAACGTCCTGACTTTC. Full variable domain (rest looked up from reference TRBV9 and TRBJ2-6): DSGVTQTPKHLITATGQRVTLRCSPRSGDLSVYWYQQSLDQGLQFLIQYYNGEERAKGNILERFSAQQFPDLHSELNLSSLELGDSALYFCASRGSGANVLTFGAGSRLTVL.

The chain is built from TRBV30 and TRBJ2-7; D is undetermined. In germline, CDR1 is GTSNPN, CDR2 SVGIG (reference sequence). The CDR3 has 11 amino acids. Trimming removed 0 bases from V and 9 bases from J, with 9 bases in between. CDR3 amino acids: CAWSVDLRQYF. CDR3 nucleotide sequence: TGTGCCTGGAGTGTAGACCTGCGGCAGTACTTC.

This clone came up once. CDR3 amino acids: CASTPAGGSTDTQYF. DNA of the CDR3: TGCGCCAGCACCCCAGCTGGCGGGAGCACAGATACGCAGTATTTT. The V call is TRBV5-1, the J call TRBJ2-3; weak D call: TRBD2 (5 bases). V dropped 6 bases and J dropped 0 bases, with 14 bases sitting between them. This CDR3 region has 15 residues. Germline V CDR1 and CDR2: SGHRS, YFSETQ.

For the CDR3, the DNA is TGTGCCAGCAGAATTTTTCGGTCAGATCAAGAGACCCAGTACTTC. Its protein product is CASRIFRSDQETQYF. The rearrangement links TRBV6-1 to TRBJ2-5; D is unclear. Germline values: CDR1 MNHNS, CDR2 SASEGT. V gave up 6 bases and J gave up 2 bases, with 16 bases separating them. The CDR3 covers 15 residues.

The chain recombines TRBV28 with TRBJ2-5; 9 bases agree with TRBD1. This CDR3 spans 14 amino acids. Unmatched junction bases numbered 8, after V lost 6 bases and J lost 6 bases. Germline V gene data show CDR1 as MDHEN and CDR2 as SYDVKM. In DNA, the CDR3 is TGTGCCAGCAGAAAGACAGGGGGTGTAAAGACCCAGTACTTC. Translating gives CASRKTGGVKTQYF.

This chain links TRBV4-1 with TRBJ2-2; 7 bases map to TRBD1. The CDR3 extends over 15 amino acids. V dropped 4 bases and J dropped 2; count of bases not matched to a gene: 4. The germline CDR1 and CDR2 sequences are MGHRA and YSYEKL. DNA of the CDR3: TGCGCCAGCAGCCTCACAGGGGAAAACACCGGGGAGCTGTTTTTT. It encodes CASSLTGENTGELFF.

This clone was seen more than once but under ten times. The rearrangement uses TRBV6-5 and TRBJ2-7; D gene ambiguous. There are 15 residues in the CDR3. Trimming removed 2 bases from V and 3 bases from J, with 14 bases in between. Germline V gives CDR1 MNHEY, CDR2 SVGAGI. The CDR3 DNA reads TGTGCCAGCAGTTACGATGGGCAGAATCACTACGAGCAGTACTTC. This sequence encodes CASSYDGQNHYEQYF.

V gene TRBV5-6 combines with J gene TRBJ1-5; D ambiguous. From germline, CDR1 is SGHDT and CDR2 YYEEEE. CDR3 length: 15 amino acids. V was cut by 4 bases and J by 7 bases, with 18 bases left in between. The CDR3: CASSAGWGGGQPQHF. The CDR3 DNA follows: TGTGCCAGCAGCGCCGGGTGGGGTGGAGGCCAGCCCCAGCATTTT.

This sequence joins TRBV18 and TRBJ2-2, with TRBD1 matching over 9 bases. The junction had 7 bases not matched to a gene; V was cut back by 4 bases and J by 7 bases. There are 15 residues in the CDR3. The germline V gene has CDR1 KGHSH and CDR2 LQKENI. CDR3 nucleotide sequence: TGTGCCAGCTCACGGAGACAGGGGGAAAACGGGGAGCTGTTTTTT. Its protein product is CASSRRQGENGELFF.

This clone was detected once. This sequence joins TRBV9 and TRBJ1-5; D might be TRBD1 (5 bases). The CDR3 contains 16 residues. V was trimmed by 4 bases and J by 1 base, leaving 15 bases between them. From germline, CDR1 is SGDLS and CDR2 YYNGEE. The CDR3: CASSPDSEGSNQPQHF. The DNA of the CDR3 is TGTGCCAGCAGCCCAGACAGTGAGGGAAGCAATCAGCCCCAGCATTTT.

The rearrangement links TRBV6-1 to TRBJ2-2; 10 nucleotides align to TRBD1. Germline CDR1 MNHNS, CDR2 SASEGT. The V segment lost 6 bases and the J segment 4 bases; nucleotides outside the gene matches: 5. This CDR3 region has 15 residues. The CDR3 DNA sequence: TGTGCCAGCAGCCGACAGGGGGCGGGCACCGGGGAGCTGTTTTTT. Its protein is CASSRQGAGTGELFF.

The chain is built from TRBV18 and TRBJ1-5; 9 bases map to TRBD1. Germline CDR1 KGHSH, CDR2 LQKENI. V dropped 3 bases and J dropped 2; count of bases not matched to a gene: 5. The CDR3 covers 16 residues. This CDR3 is CASSPTGGEGNQPQHF. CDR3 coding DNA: TGTGCCAGCTCACCTACAGGGGGCGAGGGCAATCAGCCCCAGCATTTT. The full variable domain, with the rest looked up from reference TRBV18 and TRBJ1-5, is NAGVMQNPRHLVRRRGQEARLRCSPMKGHSHVYWYRQLPEEGLKFMVYLQKENIIDESGMPKERFSAEFPKEGPSILRIQQVVRGDSAAYFCASSPTGGEGNQPQHFGDGTRLSIL.

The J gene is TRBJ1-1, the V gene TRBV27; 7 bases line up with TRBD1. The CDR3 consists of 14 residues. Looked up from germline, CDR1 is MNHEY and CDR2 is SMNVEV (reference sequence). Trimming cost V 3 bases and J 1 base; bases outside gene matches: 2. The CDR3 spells CASSFKGANTEAFF. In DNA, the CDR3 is TGTGCCAGCAGTTTTAAGGGGGCGAACACTGAAGCTTTCTTT.